The present T cell receptor (beta chain) was sequenced within a study of blood T cell repertoires in COVID-19. Turning to the study itself: Samples came from the United States, Italy and Spain, spanning acute and convalescent COVID-19.

V was clipped by 0 bases and J by 2 bases, with 14 bases between them. This CDR3 is 16 amino acids long. Germline V gene sequence: CDR1 MNHEY, CDR2 SVGAGI. The Seattle patients, enrolled during active infection, were followed longitudinally. TCRdb keeps only in-frame clones here, not all; method: immunoSEQ multiplex PCR. The sample contains 150,000 to 200,000 clones, around 94% of which appear only once. The chain recombines TRBV6-5 with TRBJ2-7; D may be TRBD1 (6 bases). Sequencing was done on a sample of peripheral blood. This receptor was identified in a young man with COVID-19, enrolled during active disease. In DNA form, the CDR3 reads TGTGCCAGCAGTTACTCAGGGCAGGGGTATCCCTACGAGCAGTACTTC. Translating gives CASSYSGQGYPYEQYF.